Each of the 29 T cell receptor beta chains below was sequenced from the same sample in a study of pediatric ulcerative colitis. One to two pinch biopsies were taken from the rectum during colonoscopy. The method was immunoSEQ multiplex PCR; TCRdb's version includes in-frame clones alone and lacks a portion of them. In the table there are tens of thousands of clones, roughly 70% of which are singletons. The sequencing sample was made of gut tissue. The receptors shown here come from a boy aged 10-17 years with severe ulcerative colitis.

This clone was detected only once. The chain recombines TRBV2 with TRBJ2-4; D tentatively reads TRBD1 or TRBD2 (5 bases each). CDR3 length equals 15 residues. V was clipped by 2 bases and J by 3 bases, with 11 bases between them. The V gene's germline CDR1 is SNHLY and CDR2 FYNNEI. CDR3 DNA sequence: TGTGCCAGCAGTGAATACGGGGCTAACAAAAACATTCAGTACTTC. It translates to CASSEYGANKNIQYF.

This clone came up once. The chain recombines TRBV7-3 with TRBJ2-3; D is possibly TRBD1 or TRBD2 (5 bases each). Trimming removed 5 bases from V and 2 bases from J, with 17 bases in between. The CDR3 spans 16 residues. Germline CDR1 is SGHTA and CDR2 is FQGTGA. Written as DNA, the CDR3 is TGTGCCAGCAGCCCGGGAAGGGGTCCTCTCACAGATACGCAGTATTTT. This sequence encodes CASSPGRGPLTDTQYF.

The chain combines TRBV29-1 with TRBJ2-1; either TRBD1 or TRBD2 may supply D (5 bases each). CDR1 and CDR2 from the germline V gene are SQVTM and ANQGSEA. There are 14 residues in the CDR3. V was clipped by 7 bases and J by 8 bases, with 21 bases between them. CDR3 sequence (DNA): TGCAGCGCAGTGGACCGGGACGGAAGCGATGAGCAGTTCTTC. The encoded protein is CSAVDRDGSDEQFF.

This chain uses TRBV6-5 with TRBJ1-2; 9 bases match TRBD1. After removal of 6 bases from V and 6 bases from J, the junction contained 8 bases not matched to a gene. This CDR3 region has 14 residues. Germline lookup yields CDR1 MNHEY and CDR2 SVGAGI. CDR3 region: CASSSGTGRDGYTF. The DNA of the CDR3 is TGTGCCAGCAGCTCCGGGACAGGGCGTGATGGCTACACCTTC.

The chain recombines TRBV6-6 with TRBJ2-5; D might be TRBD2 (7 bases). V lost 1 base and J lost 5, with 11 bases in between. CDR1 and CDR2 from the germline V gene are MNHNY and SVGAGI (reference sequence). The CDR3 has 14 amino acids. CDR3: CASSYWGGRETQYF. CDR3 DNA sequence: TGTGCCAGCAGTTACTGGGGGGGCAGGGAGACCCAGTACTTC.

This clone came up a few times. The chain employs TRBV5-1 and TRBJ1-1; D is undetermined. Germline V gives CDR1 SGHRS, CDR2 YFSETQ. V lost 0 bases and J lost 4, with 10 bases in between. This CDR3 comprises 14 residues. CDR3 sequence (DNA): TGCGCCAGCAGCTTGGTTGGAGCGGGCACTGAAGCTTTCTTT. Residues: CASSLVGAGTEAFF.

This chain connects TRBV28 to TRBJ2-7, with D unclear. V gave up 4 bases and J gave up 3 bases, with 7 bases separating them. Germline CDR1 reads MDHEN; CDR2 reads SYDVKM. The CDR3 is made up of 12 amino acids. As DNA, the CDR3 is TGTGCCAGCAGTTGGGCAGGCTACGAGCAGTACTTC. Translated: CASSWAGYEQYF.

Note on this clone: At one end the junction does not follow the germline gene, possibly because of a read error. The rearrangement links TRBV6-1 to TRBJ1-2, with 11 positions matching TRBD1. The CDR3 is 14 amino acids. Looked up from germline, CDR1 is MNHNS and CDR2 is SASEGT. CDR3 DNA sequence: TGTGCCAGCAGTGATCGCGCGGACAGGGGGCATACCCCCTTC. Amino acids: CASSDRADRGHTPF.

V is TRBV28 and J is TRBJ1-1, with unresolved D. CDR1 is MDHEN, CDR2 SYDVKM, per germline. Between the trimmed V and J ends, which lost 7 bases and 1 base, there was a span of 25 bases. The CDR3 covers 18 residues. The CDR3: CASTTGPPLRSRNTEAFF. Written as DNA, the CDR3 is TGTGCCAGCACTACCGGGCCTCCCCTAAGATCAAGGAACACTGAAGCTTTCTTT.

The chain carries TRBV9 and TRBJ2-1; tentative D call: TRBD2 (6 bases). The CDR3 sequence is 15 residues long. Trimming took 2 bases from V and 6 from J, leaving 15 bases between them. The germline V gene has CDR1 SGDLS and CDR2 YYNGEE. CDR3 sequence: CASSVASGGFNEQFF. The DNA for the CDR3 is TGTGCCAGCAGCGTGGCTAGTGGGGGGTTCAATGAGCAGTTCTTC.

The chain carries TRBV5-1 and TRBJ1-2; no firm D call. V gave up 0 bases and J gave up 6 bases, with 21 bases separating them. This CDR3 region has 17 residues. Germline V gene sequence: CDR1 SGHRS, CDR2 YFSETQ. The CDR3 DNA sequence: TGCGCCAGCAGCTTGGTCTATCAGGCCACCGTCGGCCATGGCTACACCTTC. Protein sequence: CASSLVYQATVGHGYTF.

This rearrangement joins TRBV5-6 to TRBJ1-3; D remains unclear. This CDR3 contains 15 residues. The germline V gene has CDR1 SGHDT and CDR2 YYEEEE. V lost 3 bases, J lost 4 bases, and 14 bases lay in between. The CDR3 sequence is CASSSAPGVGNTIYF. The CDR3 DNA reads as TGTGCCAGCAGCTCCGCCCCCGGGGTGGGAAACACCATATATTTT.

This clone turned up a few times. This chain connects TRBV19 to TRBJ1-2, with D maybe TRBD1 (5 bases). Trimming pared 10 bases from V and 8 bases from J, leaving 20 bases between. CDR3 length: 13 amino acids. Germline CDR1 is LNHDA and CDR2 is SQIVND (reference sequence). CDR3 DNA sequence: TGTGCCACCCGAAGGGGCAGCTCCTGGGGCTACACCTTC. The encoded protein is CATRRGSSWGYTF.

The rearrangement uses TRBV9 and TRBJ2-1, with D tentatively TRBD2 (5 bases). Germline V gene data show CDR1 as SGDLS and CDR2 as YYNGEE. The CDR3 totals 15 residues. Trimming removed 4 bases at V and 4 bases at J, with 15 bases between. The CDR3 DNA reads TGTGCCAGCAGCCCCGGGAATAGAGCTTACAATGAGCAGTTCTTC. It encodes CASSPGNRAYNEQFF.

This clone was picked up a small number of times. The V call is TRBV5-1, the J call TRBJ1-6; D unresolved. This CDR3 contains 16 residues. V was trimmed by 0 bases and J by 5 bases, leaving 12 bases between them. From germline, CDR1 is SGHRS and CDR2 YFSETQ. The CDR3 here is CASSLEFGSNNSPLHF. The CDR3 nucleotides read TGCGCCAGCAGCTTGGAATTCGGGAGCAATAATTCACCCCTCCACTTT. The full variable domain, rest sourced from reference TRBV5-1 and TRBJ1-6, is KAGVTQTPRYLIKTRGQQVTLSCSPISGHRSVSWYQQTPGQGLQFLFEYFSETQRNKGNFPGRFSGRQFSNSRSEMNVSTLELGDSALYLCASSLEFGSNNSPLHFGNGTRLTVT.

The gene calls are TRBV19 and TRBJ1-2; the D gene is possibly TRBD1 (5 bases). Trimming stripped 5 bases from V and 4 bases from J, with 11 bases between. CDR1 is LNHDA, CDR2 SQIVND, per germline (reference sequence). This CDR3 is built from 13 residues. The CDR3 loop is CASSLQAVYGYTF. CDR3 bases: TGTGCCAGTAGTTTACAGGCGGTCTATGGCTACACCTTC.

The chain carries TRBV27 and TRBJ2-2, with D unclear. CDR1 MNHEY and CDR2 SMNVEV come from the germline V gene (reference sequence). Trimming removed 3 bases from V and 6 bases from J, with 2 bases in between. The CDR3 contains 11 residues. The chain's CDR3 is CASSLSGELFF. The CDR3 DNA follows: TGTGCCAGCAGTTTGTCCGGGGAGCTGTTTTTT.

This chain joins TRBV19 and TRBJ1-6, with TRBD1 matching 10 bases. CDR3 length: 16 amino acids. Trimming removed 5 bases from V and 14 bases from J; junction bases left unmatched: 15. Looked up from germline, CDR1 is LNHDA and CDR2 is SQIVND (reference sequence). CDR3 in amino acids: CASSSSGQGPGLTLHF. The CDR3 DNA sequence: TGTGCCAGTAGTTCATCGGGACAGGGGCCCGGACTCACCCTCCACTTT.

The chain links TRBV28 to TRBJ2-7, with TRBD1 matching over 7 bases. This CDR3 comprises 14 residues. The germline CDR1 and CDR2 sequences are MDHEN and SYDVKM. V lost 7 bases, J lost 5 bases, and 11 bases stayed unmatched. The CDR3 DNA sequence: TGTGCCAGCACCCCACTAGGGGGCATAGACGAGCAGTACTTC. Translating gives CASTPLGGIDEQYF.

The rearrangement joins TRBV2 to TRBJ2-7; 9 nucleotides agree with TRBD1. CDR1 is SNHLY and CDR2 is FYNNEI in the germline V gene. The CDR3 is 14 residues long. Trimming removed 5 bases from V and 2 bases from J; junction bases left unmatched: 4. CDR3: CASSQGQGTYEQYF. The CDR3 bases are TGTGCCAGCAGTCAAGGACAGGGGACCTACGAGCAGTACTTC.

This sequence joins TRBV6-1 and TRBJ1-2; D remains unclear. Germline values: CDR1 MNHNS, CDR2 SASEGT. The CDR3 sequence is 14 residues long. Trimming stripped 6 bases from V and 3 bases from J, with 14 bases between. In DNA, the CDR3 is TGTGCCAGCAGGCGGACTCTTGGGGACTATGGCTACACCTTC. Protein sequence: CASRRTLGDYGYTF.

The chain couples TRBV5-1 to TRBJ2-7; 8 bases agree with TRBD1. The germline V gene has CDR1 SGHRS and CDR2 YFSETQ. This CDR3 contains 13 residues. The junction had 1 base not matched to a gene; V was cut back by 0 bases and J by 5 bases. CDR3 nucleotides: TGCGCCAGCAGCTTGGGACAGGGGAACGAGCAGTACTTC. Translating gives CASSLGQGNEQYF.

Notes on this clone: Lacking the conserved final phenylalanine or tryptophan, this CDR3 likely reflects a read error. It is unclear where the CDR3 begins or ends on the DNA, so no DNA is shown, and the CDR3 is as TCRdb lists it. The chain is built from TRBV11-2 and TRBJ1-6; TRBD1 is the table's D call and was not checked against the DNA. The V gene's germline CDR1 is SGHAT and CDR2 FQNNGV. Termini included, the CDR3 measures 13 amino acids. CDR3 loop: CASSFNDRAVFHL.

A few counts support this clone. The identical CDR3 is also encoded by other nucleotide sequences in the sample. V gene TRBV19 combines with J gene TRBJ1-5; D might be TRBD1 (6 bases). Germline V lookup: CDR1 LNHDA, CDR2 SQIVND (reference sequence). The ends were cut back, 4 bases at V and 2 bases at J, with 9 bases in the middle. This CDR3 spans 14 amino acids. The CDR3 loop is CASSTSGGNQPQHF. The DNA of the CDR3 is TGTGCCAGTAGTACCTCAGGGGGCAATCAGCCCCAGCATTTT.

Only one count was recorded for this clone. The CDR3 protein is CASSFYRYEQYF. The CDR3 coding sequence is TGTGCCAGCAGTTTTTACAGATACGAGCAGTACTTC. The rearrangement links TRBV28 to TRBJ2-7; D is ambiguous. Germline V CDR1 and CDR2: MDHEN, SYDVKM. Trimming took off 3 bases at V and 4 bases at J, with 7 bases between the two ends. The CDR3 spans 12 residues.

The rearrangement uses TRBV5-1 and TRBJ1-1; D is ambiguous. Trimming removed 2 bases from V and 5 bases from J, with 10 bases in between. Germline V gives CDR1 SGHRS, CDR2 YFSETQ. The CDR3 runs to 13 residues. In DNA form, the CDR3 reads TGCGCCAGCAGCTTCGGGGAGATAACTGAAGCTTTCTTT. This encodes CASSFGEITEAFF.

The CDR3 reads CASSIQGHNEKLFF. The CDR3, as DNA: TGTGCCAGTAGTATCCAGGGCCATAATGAAAAACTGTTTTTT. V usage is TRBV19 and J usage is TRBJ1-4; TRBD1 might be the D (5 bases). The CDR3 extends over 14 amino acids. Germline CDR1 and CDR2: LNHDA and SQIVND (reference sequence). The V end lost 3 bases, the J end lost 4 bases, and 9 bases lay between the germline ends.

V usage is TRBV5-1 and J usage is TRBJ2-5, with 7 nucleotides matching TRBD1. The CDR3 is 14 residues long. Losses at the gene ends were 5 bases for V and 1 base for J; bases not matched to a gene: 5. The V gene's germline CDR1 is SGHRS and CDR2 YFSETQ. The DNA for the CDR3 is TGCGCCAGCAGGTTACAGGGGAGCCAAGAGACCCAGTACTTC. This codes for CASRLQGSQETQYF.

The V and J genes are TRBV19 and TRBJ2-7, with D perhaps given as TRBD1 or TRBD2 (5 bases each). V lost 10 bases and J lost 3, with 16 bases in between. Germline CDR1 LNHDA, CDR2 SQIVND (reference sequence). The CDR3 length is 13 residues. The CDR3 DNA is TGTGCCACCTCCGGGACGTATTACTACGAGCAGTACTTC. It codes for CATSGTYYYEQYF.